Listed below are T cell receptor beta chains from one sample, sequenced in a study of blood T cell repertoires in COVID-19. Some clones are missing from TCRdb's copy, which holds only in-frame ones; the method was immunoSEQ multiplex PCR. The repertoire holds about 88,000 clones, with 80% to 90% as singletons. The sequenced sample consisted of peripheral blood. The receptors derive from a woman older than 75 with active COVID-19. Each CDR3 is given with its conserved first and last residue. The D gene is left open where the match is weak. The size entry is marked missing in some rows and otherwise reads once, few, many or a size class.

j_call d_call v_call clone_size cdr3_nt cdr3_aa
TRBJ2-2 - TRBV5-6 - TGTGCCAGCAGCTCCTCCGGCGGTCTGGACACCGGGGAGCTGTTTTTT CASSSSGGLDTGELFF
TRBJ2-3 TRBD2 TRBV4-3 - TGCGCCAGCAGCCAGGATAGCGGGAGGGTTACAGATACGCAGTATTTT CASSQDSGRVTDTQYF
TRBJ2-1 TRBD2 TRBV27 once TGTGCCAGCAGTTCCCTCACTAGCGGCTACAATGAGCAGTTCTTC CASSSLTSGYNEQFF
TRBJ1-1 TRBD1 TRBV27 - TGTGCCAGCAGTTTGAGCAGGGGGGTGACTGAAGCTTTCTTT CASSLSRGVTEAFF
TRBJ2-1 - TRBV9 - TGTGCCAGCAGCGCCCGGACAGTGTACAATGAGCAGTTCTTC CASSARTVYNEQFF
TRBJ2-1 TRBD1 TRBV2 - TGTGCCAGCAGTGAGGGACAGGGATTCTACAATGAGCAGTTCTTC CASSEGQGFYNEQFF
TRBJ1-2 TRBD1 TRBV7-2 - TGTGCCAGCAGGGACAGGTTAGCTAACTATGGCTACACCTTC CASRDRLANYGYTF
TRBJ2-5 TRBD2 TRBV30 - TGTGCCTGGAGTGTGGGGGGCCAGCGGGAGAGAGCGACCCAGTACTTC CAWSVGGQRERATQYF
TRBJ1-4 - TRBV4-1 - TGCGCCAGCAGCCAAGGTTCCACGCGAGAATGGGAAAAACTGTTTTTT CASSQGSTREWEKLFF
TRBJ2-1 - TRBV30 - TGTGCCTGGGCCCACCAGAATGAGCAGTTCTTC CAWAHQNEQFF
TRBJ2-1 TRBD1 TRBV18 - TGTGCCAGCTCACCGAGACAGGGGCAGTACAATGAGCAGTTCTTC CASSPRQGQYNEQFF
TRBJ2-5 TRBD2 TRBV3-1/TRBV3-2 - TGTGCCAGCAGCCAAGAGGGCCTAGCGGGGCAAGAGACCCAGTACTTC CASSQEGLAGQETQYF
TRBJ2-7 TRBD2 TRBV19 - TGTGCCACTCAGATCGCTAGCGGGAGTACCTACGAGCAGTACTTC CATQIASGSTYEQYF
TRBJ2-1 - TRBV4-3 - TGCGCCAGCAGCCAAGAGGTGACTAGTCCCTTATACAATGAGCAGTTCTTC CASSQEVTSPLYNEQFF
TRBJ2-2 - TRBV4-3 - TGCGCCAGCAGCCAAGATCTGGGCGGGATTAGCACCGGGGAGCTGTTTTTT CASSQDLGGISTGELFF
TRBJ1-5 - TRBV6-2/TRBV6-3 once TGTGCCAGCAGTTACGGGGGCGGTAATCAGCCCCAGCATTTT CASSYGGGNQPQHF
TRBJ2-7 TRBD2 TRBV5-1 - TGCGCCAGCACTCAAACGCTAGCGGGAGGCAACGAGCAGTACTTC CASTQTLAGGNEQYF
TRBJ2-7 TRBD2 TRBV27 - TGTGCCAGCAGTGCCCGGTCGGGGCTAGCGGGCGGAAGCTCCTACGAGCAGTACTTC CASSARSGLAGGSSYEQYF
TRBJ1-1 TRBD1 TRBV5-5 once TGTGCCAGCAGCTTTCAGGGGGCGAACACTGAAGCTTTCTTT CASSFQGANTEAFF
TRBJ2-2 TRBD1 TRBV5-1 - TGCGCCAGCAGCCCGGGACAGGGTGACACCGGGGAGCTGTTTTTT CASSPGQGDTGELFF
TRBJ2-5 - TRBV9 once TGTGCCAGCAGCACCCGGGAGCGGGAGACCCAGTACTTC CASSTRERETQYF
TRBJ2-1 - TRBV30 - TGTGCCTGGAGTGTACTAATGGGAGGAAGTCAGTTCTTC CAWSVLMGGSQFF
TRBJ2-3 TRBD2 TRBV28 once TGTGCCAGCACCGGGACTAGCGGGTTGAGAGATACGCAGTATTTT CASTGTSGLRDTQYF
TRBJ1-2 - TRBV6-1 - TGTGCCAGCAGTGAAGAGGGCGGGGGCGGCTATGGCTACACCTTC CASSEEGGGGYGYTF
TRBJ2-5 - TRBV4-1 - TGCGCCAGCAGCCAAGTAGCGGTCCAAGAGACCCAGTACTTC CASSQVAVQETQYF
TRBJ2-2 - TRBV27 - TGTGCCAGCACGAGGGCGGTGAACACCGGGGAGCTGTTTTTT CASTRAVNTGELFF
TRBJ2-7 TRBD1 TRBV7-3 - TGTGCCAGCAGCCACGATCCGGGACAGGGGGGCCGTGTCCACTTC CASSHDPGQGGRVHF
TRBJ2-4 TRBD2 TRBV28 - TGTGCCAGCAGTTTTCGGGTAGCGGGAGGAGACATTCAGTACTTC CASSFRVAGGDIQYF
TRBJ1-2 - TRBV27 - TGTGCCAGCAGTTTACGCAGTTACTATGGCTACACCTTC CASSLRSYYGYTF
TRBJ1-4 TRBD1 TRBV5-1 - TGCGCCAGCAGCTGGGGACAGGGGGATGGAACTAATGAAAAACTGTTTTTT CASSWGQGDGTNEKLFF
TRBJ1-5 - TRBV19 - TGTGCCAGTAGTGTGGACAGAGATCAGCCCCAGCATTTT CASSVDRDQPQHF
TRBJ1-6 - TRBV7-6 - TGTGCCAGCAGCTTCGGGGGGCAGTCACCCCTCCACTTT CASSFGGQSPLHF
TRBJ1-2 - TRBV18 - TGTGCCAGCTCACCACCGGGATTCGGGGATGGCTACACCTTC CASSPPGFGDGYTF
TRBJ2-5 - TRBV19 - TGTGCCAGTAGTGGGGCGGAGGGAAAGACCCAGTACTTC CASSGAEGKTQYF
TRBJ2-2 TRBD2 TRBV7-2 - TGTGCCAGCAGCTTGGGACTAGCGCGACGCGAGCTGTTTTTT CASSLGLARRELFF
TRBJ2-5 TRBD1 TRBV9 - TGTGCCAGCAGCGGAAAAAGGGGGCTTAGATCCCAAGAGACCCAGTACTTC CASSGKRGLRSQETQYF
TRBJ1-5 - TRBV13 - TGTGCCAGCAGCGCGGAGCGGGGTCAGCCCCAGCATTTT CASSAERGQPQHF
TRBJ2-7 TRBD1 TRBV19 - TGTGCCAGTAGTGATGACAGGGGCCCCTACGAGCAGTACTTC CASSDDRGPYEQYF
TRBJ2-7 TRBD2 TRBV4-1 - TGCGCCAGCAGCTTCCGCTACGTAGCGGGAGAAACTTACGAGCAGTACTTC CASSFRYVAGETYEQYF
TRBJ2-7 TRBD2 TRBV9 - TGTGCCAGCAGCGTAGATGCGGGAGACTCCTACGAGCAGTACTTC CASSVDAGDSYEQYF
TRBJ1-2 TRBD1 TRBV3-1/TRBV3-2 few TGTGCCAGCAGTCCCGGACAGGGGGGGTATGGCTACACCTTC CASSPGQGGYGYTF
TRBJ2-5 - TRBV23-1 - TGCGCCAGCAGCGGGGGGACATACTTTACTCCGAAAGAGACCCAGTACTTC CASSGGTYFTPKETQYF
TRBJ2-6 - TRBV5-1 - TGCGCCAGCAGTGTCCAGTCTGGGGCCAACGTCCTGACTTTC CASSVQSGANVLTF
TRBJ1-1 - TRBV6-2/TRBV6-3 - TGTGCCAGCAGTTACATGGCGGGGGGGCTGAACACTGAAGCTTTCTTT CASSYMAGGLNTEAFF
TRBJ2-1 TRBD2 TRBV9 - TGTGCCAGCAGCGTAGCGGGAGGGCCTTACAATGAGCAGTTCTTC CASSVAGGPYNEQFF
TRBJ1-3 - TRBV5-4 - TGTGCCAGCAGCTTAGCCCCCCGAGGCTCTGGAAACACCATATATTTT CASSLAPRGSGNTIYF
TRBJ1-1 - TRBV28 - TGTGCCAGCAGTTTGGTAACAGGGCAGGCCACTGAAGCTTTCTTT CASSLVTGQATEAFF
TRBJ2-3 - TRBV29-1 once TGCAGCGTTGTGGTGTATCGCCGGAGCACAGATACGCAGTATTTT CSVVVYRRSTDTQYF
TRBJ2-5 TRBD1 TRBV19 - TGTGCCAGTAGTAAAAACAGGGGGCAGGGAGAGACCCAGTACTTC CASSKNRGQGETQYF
TRBJ2-1 - TRBV28 - TGTGCCACCCTGAGGAGAAGCTCCTACAATGAGCAGTTCTTC CATLRRSSYNEQFF
TRBJ2-7 TRBD1 TRBV6-2/TRBV6-3 - TGTGCCAGCACCCCGTGGGGGACAGGGGCCTCCTACGAGCAGTACTTC CASTPWGTGASYEQYF
TRBJ2-7 - TRBV6-5 - TGTGCCGTGACCAGGGCCGGCGAGCAGTACTTC CAVTRAGEQYF
TRBJ2-7 - TRBV5-1 - TGCGCCAGCAGCCTACGCTCCCTAGGCGACTACCAACGCTCCTACGAGCAGTACTTC CASSLRSLGDYQRSYEQYF
TRBJ2-2 TRBD2 TRBV24-1 - TGTGCCACCAGTGATCCTTCTCCGGGGAGGGGAACCGGGGAGCTGTTTTTT CATSDPSPGRGTGELFF
TRBJ2-3 TRBD2 TRBV19 - TGTGCCAGTGCCGGACTAGCGAGCACAGATACGCAGTATTTT CASAGLASTDTQYF
TRBJ2-7 - TRBV9 - TGTGCCAGCAGCGCAGGAAGGAGGACGCAGTACTTC CASSAGRRTQYF
TRBJ1-6 - TRBV27 - TGTGCCAGCAGTCCCCGATGGGGGCGGACCGATAATTCACCCCTCCACTTT CASSPRWGRTDNSPLHF